This T cell receptor beta chain stems from a study of cytomegalovirus exposure and HLA in healthy donors. 13 Jbeta primers and 60 Vbeta primers were used for the PCR. Original processing notes: A follow-up analysis tallied about 80 million unique TCR beta chains, 9 million to 11 million shared. The data were produced by immunoSEQ multiplex PCR, yet TCRdb's version contains in-frame clones alone and is incomplete. The V and J calls and clone size are taken from that table; D and trimming were inferred from the DNA. The sample shows approximately 54,000 clones, about four fifths of them seen only once. Points on this clone: Its antigen remains unknown.

Study-wide results and caveats: TCR association rates varied by HLA locus in a later analysis, with DRB1 highest and HLA-C lowest.

Losses at the gene ends were 2 bases for V and 5 bases for J; bases not matched to a gene: 16. CDR3 length: 19 residues. The germline CDR1 and CDR2 sequences are SGDLS and YYNGEE. The rearrangement links TRBV9 to TRBJ2-3, with 11 bases identical to TRBD2. This receptor was obtained from a young woman in good health and CMV-seronegative. The sequenced sample consisted of PBMCs. The CDR3 DNA reads TGTGCCAGCAGCGTGGGAGAGGGACTAGCGGTCCATTCTGGAGATACGCAGTATTTT. Translating it yields CASSVGEGLAVHSGDTQYF. Full variable domain (remainder filled in from reference TRBV9 and TRBJ2-3): DSGVTQTPKHLITATGQRVTLRCSPRSGDLSVYWYQQSLDQGLQFLIQYYNGEERAKGNILERFSAQQFPDLHSELNLSSLELGDSALYFCASSVGEGLAVHSGDTQYFGPGTRLTVL.